This T cell receptor (beta chain) came from a study of CD4+ T cells in melanoma. Overall study results and limits: Neoantigen-specific CD4+ T cells in melanoma reportedly had diverse differentiation states. A reported correlation linked neoantigen-specific CD4+ T cells to CD8+, macrophage and B cell function.

Remarks on this clone: Its antigen is not known.

Generated by immunoSEQ multiplex PCR, the TCRdb table keeps only in-frame clones and is missing some. The sample shows about 10,000 clones, just over 65% of them seen only once. Trimming stripped 5 bases from V and 2 bases from J, with 16 bases between. CDR3 size: 17 residues. Germline V gene sequence: CDR1 SEHNR, CDR2 FQNEAQ (reference sequence). This TCR was sampled from a human donor with melanoma. Specimen: cells from a culture (not recorded whether cultured in vitro). The chain is built from TRBV7-9 and TRBJ1-6, with D perhaps TRBD1 (6 bases). As DNA, the CDR3 is TGTGCCAGCAGCCTAAGGGGGGCGCACCCCTATAATTCACCCCTCCACTTT. Translating gives CASSLRGAHPYNSPLHF.